This T cell receptor beta chain was obtained from a study of cytomegalovirus exposure and HLA in healthy donors. Both 60 Vbeta primers and 13 Jbeta primers went into the PCR. Profiling relied on immunoSEQ multiplex PCR, and the TCRdb table lists in-frame clones only, not all of them. This sample yields under 200,000 clones, of which roughly 84% are seen a single time; 1% belongs to the top ten. CDR3 length: 16 amino acids. Germline loops: CDR1 MDHEN, CDR2 SYDVKM. The V end was cut by 2 bases, the J end by 6 bases, with 17 bases between. Notes on this clone: Its antigen remains unknown.

Overall study findings and caveats: The authors enumerated 164 TCR beta chains as linked to cytomegalovirus.

The source of this sequence is a man aged 30 to 39 in good health and CMV-seronegative. The chain is built from TRBV28 and TRBJ2-1, with D maybe TRBD1 (6 bases). Sequencing was done on a sample of PBMCs. The CDR3 region has the DNA TGTGCCAGCAGTTTAGTCTTTGGCCGAGGGGGCAATGAGCAGTTCTTC. It specifies CASSLVFGRGGNEQFF.